The clone carrying this T cell receptor (beta chain) showed up many times. Its antigen is as yet unknown. This sample was included in a study of HIV-infected patients and healthy controls. Notes on the study in general: CDR3 sharing between individuals was lower in HIV-infected patients than in healthy controls. Apparent post-therapy Gini recovery among HIV-infected patients was not reproduced with size-matched repertoires. Significantly higher mean Gini indices appeared in HIV-infected repertoires, possibly reflecting oligoclonality.

CDR3 length: 13 residues. The V end was cut by 6 bases, the J end by 6 bases, with 15 bases between. Per germline, CDR1 MNHEY and CDR2 SVGEGT. Around 530 ng RNA was reverse transcribed with alpha and beta constant-region primers. Separate chain-specific third strand synthesis with multiplexing indices produced the alpha and beta libraries. Via MiXCR, TCRdb re-called the 5' RACE reads, giving one row per CDR3 protein. The sample shows some 20,000 distinct CDR3 sequences, roughly 9.5% of them seen only once. No cell fractionation was done, so the repertoire covers all unsorted peripheral blood T cells. The clonotype originates from an adult in good health. Sequences were obtained from blood. The chain couples TRBV6-2 or TRBV6-3 to TRBJ2-7, with D perhaps matching TRBD2 (5 bases). DNA of the CDR3: TGTGCCAGCAGCGAACTAACTAGTTTCGAGCAGTACTTC. Protein sequence: CASSELTSFEQYF.